The rows below give T cell receptor beta chains drawn from one sample of a study of blood T cell repertoires in COVID-19. The assay was immunoSEQ multiplex PCR, and TCRdb's table has in-frame clones only and misses some. Among about 140,000 clones, around 84% were seen once, and the ten largest hold around 8.5%. The sample taken for sequencing was peripheral blood. Receptors were obtained from a woman in her sixties with acute or convalescent COVID-19. The CDR3 runs from the conserved cysteine through the conserved F or W. The D gene is left open where the match is weak. Size is stated for part of the rows, as once, few or many counts, or as a class when the clone is expanded.

V: TRBV5-1; D: -; size: -; J: TRBJ2-3; DNA: TGCGCCAGCAGCTGGCGGACAGCTAGCACAGATACGCAGTATTTT; CDR3: CASSWRTASTDTQYF
V: TRBV4-3; D: -; size: -; J: TRBJ1-1; DNA: TGCGCCAGCAGCCACTATCTTCCCGGAGCGGGAGATGAAGCTTTCTTT; CDR3: CASSHYLPGAGDEAFF
V: TRBV3-1/TRBV3-2; D: TRBD2; size: -; J: TRBJ2-7; DNA: TGTGCCAGCAGCCAAGATACTAGCGGGGGCTACGAGCAGTACTTC; CDR3: CASSQDTSGGYEQYF
V: TRBV7-9; D: TRBD2; size: once; J: TRBJ2-1; DNA: TGTGCCAGCAGCCAACTAGCGGCCTACAATGAGCAGTTCTTC; CDR3: CASSQLAAYNEQFF
V: TRBV5-1; D: -; size: -; J: TRBJ2-2; DNA: TGCGCCAGCAGCTTGGTCGGGTCCCACGGGGAGCTGTTTTTT; CDR3: CASSLVGSHGELFF
V: TRBV6-5; D: -; size: few; J: TRBJ1-5; DNA: TGTGCCAGCAAGGGAGGGACTCAGCCCCAGCATTTT; CDR3: CASKGGTQPQHF
V: TRBV6-5; D: -; size: many; J: TRBJ2-3; DNA: TGTGCCAGCAGTTCCCTACTAGTTTCGGCAGATACGCAGTATTTT; CDR3: CASSSLLVSADTQYF
V: TRBV7-8; D: TRBD2; size: -; J: TRBJ2-3; DNA: TGTGCCAGCAGCTCCCGTCTAGCGGGGGGGCCCACAGATACGCAGTATTTT; CDR3: CASSSRLAGGPTDTQYF
V: TRBV2; D: TRBD2; size: -; J: TRBJ2-7; DNA: TGTGCCAGCAGTGAAGCGTCTAGCGGGGCCTTCTACGAGCAGTACTTC; CDR3: CASSEASSGAFYEQYF
V: TRBV5-1; D: TRBD2; size: -; J: TRBJ2-5; DNA: TGCGCCAGCAGCGTGGGACTAGCGGTCCCGACCCAGTACTTC; CDR3: CASSVGLAVPTQYF
V: TRBV11-3; D: TRBD2; size: -; J: TRBJ2-5; DNA: TGTGCCAGCAGCCCCATAAGGACTAGCGGGGGGAAGGCCCAAGAGACCCAGTACTTC; CDR3: CASSPIRTSGGKAQETQYF
V: TRBV19; D: TRBD1; size: -; J: TRBJ2-5; DNA: TGTGCCAGTAGTGCGACAGGGCGAGAGACCCAGTACTTC; CDR3: CASSATGRETQYF
V: TRBV5-1; D: -; size: -; J: TRBJ1-3; DNA: TGCGCCAGCAGCTTGGGCTCGCGCAGGGAGGACTCTGGAAACACCATATATTTT; CDR3: CASSLGSRREDSGNTIYF
V: TRBV25-1; D: TRBD1; size: once; J: TRBJ2-4; DNA: TGTGCCTCGCAGGGGGCCTGGAGGAACATTCAGTACTTC; CDR3: CASQGAWRNIQYF
V: TRBV7-9; D: TRBD1; size: -; J: TRBJ1-2; DNA: TGTGCCAGCAGCTTAGCCACAGGGGCGTCGGGTGTTTTTAACTATGGCTACACCTTC; CDR3: CASSLATGASGVFNYGYTF
V: TRBV4-1; D: TRBD1; size: -; J: TRBJ2-5; DNA: TGCGCCAGCAGCCAAGATGGTGGCAGGGGGTCGGAGACCCAGTACTTC; CDR3: CASSQDGGRGSETQYF
V: TRBV24-1; D: TRBD1; size: -; J: TRBJ2-1; DNA: TGTGCCACCAGTGCTGACAGGGGGGGCTACAATGAGCAGTTCTTC; CDR3: CATSADRGGYNEQFF
V: TRBV30; D: TRBD1; size: -; J: TRBJ2-5; DNA: TGTGCCTGGCAGCGGGACAGGGGGGAGACCCAGTACTTC; CDR3: CAWQRDRGETQYF
V: TRBV28; D: -; size: -; J: TRBJ2-5; DNA: TGTGCCAGCAGTCCCCTTCTAGAGACCCAGTACTTC; CDR3: CASSPLLETQYF
V: TRBV7-3; D: TRBD1; size: -; J: TRBJ1-1; DNA: TGTGCCAGCAGCTTACGGGGGACAGGGAACACTGAAGCTTTCTTT; CDR3: CASSLRGTGNTEAFF
V: TRBV11-3; D: TRBD1; size: -; J: TRBJ2-3; DNA: TGTGCCAGCAGCCCTTGGACAGGGGCCGGCACAGATACGCAGTATTTT; CDR3: CASSPWTGAGTDTQYF
V: TRBV9; D: -; size: -; J: TRBJ1-2; DNA: TGTGCCAGTACTATCCCAGGGCGCGGCTACACCTTC; CDR3: CASTIPGRGYTF